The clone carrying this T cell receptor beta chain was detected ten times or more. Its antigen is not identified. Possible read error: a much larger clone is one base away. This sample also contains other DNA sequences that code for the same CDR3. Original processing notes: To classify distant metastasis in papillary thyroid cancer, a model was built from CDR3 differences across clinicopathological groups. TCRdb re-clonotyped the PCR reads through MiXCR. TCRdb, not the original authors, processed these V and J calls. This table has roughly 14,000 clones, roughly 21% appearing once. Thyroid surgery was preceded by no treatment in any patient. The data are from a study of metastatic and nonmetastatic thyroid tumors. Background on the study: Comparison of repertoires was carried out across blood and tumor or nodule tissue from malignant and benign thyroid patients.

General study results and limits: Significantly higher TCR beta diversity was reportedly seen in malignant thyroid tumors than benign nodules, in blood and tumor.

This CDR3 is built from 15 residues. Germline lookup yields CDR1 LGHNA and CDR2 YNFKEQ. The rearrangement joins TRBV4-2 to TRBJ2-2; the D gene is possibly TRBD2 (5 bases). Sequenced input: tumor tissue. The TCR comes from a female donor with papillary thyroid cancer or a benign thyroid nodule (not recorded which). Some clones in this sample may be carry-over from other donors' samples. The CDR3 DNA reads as TGTGCCAGCAGCCAAGATGGTCCGAACACCGGGGAGCTGTTCTTT. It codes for CASSQDGPNTGELFF.